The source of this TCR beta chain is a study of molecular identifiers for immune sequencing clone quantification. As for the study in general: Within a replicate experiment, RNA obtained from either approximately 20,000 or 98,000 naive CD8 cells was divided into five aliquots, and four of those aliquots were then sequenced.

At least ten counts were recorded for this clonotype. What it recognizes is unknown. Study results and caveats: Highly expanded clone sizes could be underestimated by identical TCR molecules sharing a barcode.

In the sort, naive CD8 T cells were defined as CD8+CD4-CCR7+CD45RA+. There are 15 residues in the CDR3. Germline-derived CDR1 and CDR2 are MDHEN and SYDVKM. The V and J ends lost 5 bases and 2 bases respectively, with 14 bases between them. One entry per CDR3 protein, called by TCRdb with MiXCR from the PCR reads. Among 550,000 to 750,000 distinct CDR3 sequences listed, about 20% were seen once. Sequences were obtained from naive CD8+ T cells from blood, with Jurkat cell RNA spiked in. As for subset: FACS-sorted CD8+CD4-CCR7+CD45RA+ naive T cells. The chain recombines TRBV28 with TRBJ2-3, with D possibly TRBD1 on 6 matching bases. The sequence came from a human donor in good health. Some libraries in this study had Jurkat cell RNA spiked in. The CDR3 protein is CASSPVTGSTDTQYF. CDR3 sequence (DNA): TGTGCCAGCAGTCCTGTGACAGGATCCACAGATACGCAGTATTTT. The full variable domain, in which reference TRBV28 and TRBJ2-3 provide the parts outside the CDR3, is DVKVTQSSRYLVKRTGEKVFLECVQDMDHENMFWYRQDPGLGLRLIYFSYDVKMKEKGDIPEGYSVSREKKERFSLILESASTNQTSMYLCASSPVTGSTDTQYFGPGTRLTVL.